This T cell receptor (beta chain) was profiled in a study of cytomegalovirus exposure and HLA in healthy donors (dated by TCRdb to the late 2010s). Background on the whole study: An earlier analysis of roughly 610 of the donors reported over 250 Gb of sequence data and approximately 120 million unique TCR beta sequences obtained from around 180 million T cells. Donor age, sex, ethnicity and CMV serostatus were collected together with the repertoire data. Rather than drawing on any new phenotypic data, the later analysis identified candidate immune exposures from TCR beta sequences and the way those sequences occurred across donors. Both class I and class II loci were covered by HLA typing, at four-digit resolution. In an earlier analysis of 500 to 650 of the donors, high-throughput TCR beta sequencing was used to judge whether each TCR beta V gene segment behaved as functional or pseudogenic. The study aimed to test whether signatures of past pathogen exposure could be identified by cataloging public T cell receptors. A later analysis re-examined previously published TCR beta repertoires from about 700 donors and added high-resolution HLA genotyping to investigate patterns of TCR occurrence. On average, around 230,000 unique TCR beta nucleotide sequences were sequenced per donor among 398 genotyped donors of the cohort, with 15% to 20% of those sequences being non-productive. Roughly 5 DR-DQ haplotypes were handled as single units for association and clustering, since linkage in the cohort was strong. The number of typed donors differed by locus: about 620-630 for A, B, C, DRB1 and DQB1; approximately 520 for DQA1; 606 for DPA1; and some 470 for DPB1. The study profiled the T cell repertoires of hundreds of subjects by immunosequencing and related them to cytomegalovirus serostatus. A later genetic analysis used genome-wide SNP genotypes for about three fifths of the 666 donors, treating that subset as a discovery cohort. High-throughput TCR immunosequencing, statistical association of individual TCRs with disease status, and machine learning were combined to predict cytomegalovirus infection status. Of the approximately 400 genotyped donors, 65% to 90% fell in the genetic ancestry cluster associated with self-reported Caucasian donors. Every repertoire in the discovery cohort had been generated on one and the same sequencing platform. Roughly 300 gigabases of sequencing data and 91 million or so unique TCR sequences made up an early release that covered several hundred HLA-typed donors. Besides the first cohort of under 700 subjects, a separate validation cohort made up of roughly 120 different subjects was used.

In total, roughly 710 healthy bone marrow donors made up the cohort. At the time of sampling, all cohort members were nominally healthy, though unrecorded immune exposures were likely present. The donor tested CMV seronegative and was one of the 352 seronegative cohort members. A peripheral blood sample was collected from each donor, and TCR beta sequencing was performed on peripheral blood mononuclear cells. Genomic DNA extraction from the blood cell samples was performed with the Qiagen DNeasy Blood Extraction Kit. The paper as a whole reports these results and caveats: In a later analysis, TCR association rates were found to vary across HLA loci, with the most associated TCRs seen for DRB1 alleles and the fewest for HLA-C alleles. Only TCR beta chains were sequenced in this cohort, and the absence of alpha or paired-chain data limited detectable features. In a later analysis, HLA-associated TCR beta chains were found to be more clonally expanded and to have lower generation probabilities than equally common non-associated chains. In vitro tests confirmed that a few of the cytomegalovirus-associated TCR beta chains recognize cytomegalovirus antigens. In an earlier analysis of more than 450 of the donors, most TCR beta V segments were observed in productive rearrangements about 90% or about 30% of the time, broadly matching IMGT annotations. Because counts were too low, some 17 rarely observed V segments, including chromosome 9 orphons, were left out of the earlier analysis of 587 of the donors. The classifier was reported to diagnose cytomegalovirus status with high specificity and sensitivity in both the original and validation cohorts. Most TCR sequences were seen in very few donors, while some public TCRs were found in many individuals. In a later genetic analysis, fewer N-insertions in productive TCRs were reported among donors in an Asian-associated ancestry cluster than the approximately 710-donor mean. A group of highly shared sequence variants was considered likely to be a technical artifact of the sequencing pipeline. HLA typing was unavailable for some donors at each locus, so association tests used only the typed subset. Roughly uniform sequencing depth across donors was assumed in presence/absence analyses, although this assumption may not hold. Specific HLA alleles were associated with 15,000 to 20,000 TCR beta sequences at a false discovery rate of 0.05 in a later analysis. Most CMV-associated TCR beta chains appeared to be HLA-restricted in a later analysis, and the HLA associations seemed to be driven largely by CMV exposure. An association between a missense DCLRE1C variant and V-gene and J-gene trimming of TCR beta chains was found in a later genetic analysis and replicated in an independent cohort. CMV serostatus was the only immune exposure information available for the cohort. Strong co-occurrence of HLA alleles, especially DR and DQ, made assigning TCR associations to individual alleles difficult. The 87-base-pair reads could not distinguish some IMGT-functional V segments, including TRBV6-2 and TRBV6-3, so those segments were excluded. In the study, about 150 TCR beta chains were listed as associated with cytomegalovirus. A later analysis reported that several top co-occurrence clusters appeared linked to parvovirus B19, influenza, CMV and Epstein-Barr virus. Correlated functional status among segregating V segments might reflect linkage disequilibrium, but an unknown experimental factor could not be ruled out. It was suggested by the authors that the approach could potentially be generalized to other disease states and immunological phenotypes. A further reported finding was that TCR beta sequences accurately predicted the HLA-A and HLA-B alleles for most subjects in the first cohort.

The method behind the library was the immunoSEQ multiplex PCR assay. For the multiplex PCR, a mixture combining 60 forward primers for TCR Vbeta segments and 13 reverse primers for TCR Jbeta segments was used. Amplification of the CDR3 region of rearranged TCR beta genes was performed with a multiplex PCR assay on genomic DNA. The amplified TCR beta libraries were sequenced on the Illumina HiSeq System as 87-base-pair reads. Processing in the source paper ran as follows. In a later analysis, 77 million or so unique TCR beta chains were counted across the roughly 610 repertoires, and about 10 million of these chains were shared by at least two donors. Raw reads were error-corrected and collapsed into unique sequences with a nearest-neighbor algorithm that merged closely related sequences to remove PCR and sequencing errors. Alignment of CDR3 sequences to IMGT reference sequences was used to assign V, D and J gene segments. For a sequence to be retained, at least a six-nucleotide match to both a V gene segment and a J gene segment was required. A rearrangement counted as productive if the CDR3 had no stop codons and remained in frame with V and J, and every other rearrangement counted as non-productive. CDR3 was defined by IMGT convention, running from the second conserved V-encoded cysteine to the conserved J-encoded phenylalanine. Sequences without an unambiguous match to a single V gene segment were excluded from the earlier analysis of approximately 560 of the donors. In an earlier analysis of about 590 of the donors, a V segment was called functional when productive rearrangements were above 56.7%, and segregating when the standard deviation between donors exceeded 5%. A statistical classification framework was built to diagnose cytomegalovirus status from the catalog of TCR beta chain sequences. A later analysis assigned V and J genes by comparing TCR nucleotide sequences with IMGT/GENE-DB human TR gene sequences. In a later analysis, CDR3 sequences and most-parsimonious VDJ recombination scenarios were assigned using the TCRdist pipeline. A later analysis defined each TCR beta chain by its CDR3 amino acid sequence plus V-gene family, and excluded reads lacking a unique V-gene family. To address suspected cross-contamination and a sequencing artifact, a later analysis removed several hundred highly shared, low-generation-probability nucleotide sequences. For each public chain, a later analysis derived a clonal expansion index from normalized ranks of inferred template counts within each repertoire. A later analysis computed generation probabilities with a VDJ recombination model fitted to out-of-frame rearrangements, and checked the results against IGoR. Hypergeometric tests were used in a later analysis to score TCR-TCR, TCR-HLA and TCR-CMV co-occurrence, with a repertoire-size bias correction applied to the TCR pairs. A later analysis estimated false discovery rates by permuting HLA or CMV assignments 20 times. In a later analysis, co-occurring TCRs were grouped with DBSCAN, and TCRdist sequence similarity was added when clustering was performed within HLA-allele-positive subsets. For co-occurrence clustering, repertoires with fewer than 30,000 or more than 120,000 public chains were excluded, along with a handful of repertoires with anomalous nucleotide sharing. TCRdb re-hosts the immuneACCESS table, in-frame sequences only. Its copies lack some clones; in the studies checked, an unresolved V gene accounts for under half of them, and the cause for the rest is not known. D and trimming come from the DNA, and the V and J calls and clone size come from that table. In this sample the table shows 150,000 to 250,000 clones, about 79% of which occur a single time. The top ten hold 0.08% to 0.1% of the sample.

Turning to this clone: Its target antigen remains unknown. Within one base of it there is no much larger clone, and no base qualities were kept.

The germline V and J ends show losses of 6 bases and 2 bases respectively, and no gene match explains 4 bases of the junction. The germline V gene provides CDR1 MRHNA and CDR2 SNTAGT. The CDR3 numbers 13 residues from cysteine through phenylalanine. Only CDR3 DNA remains: 39 bases, in frame from the first base. The source material was PBMCs. The clonotype originates from a boy between 2 and 10 years old in good health and CMV-seronegative. Recombination connected TRBV6-4 to TRBJ2-7; TRBD1 lines up with 7 middle nucleotides. The DNA sequence follows: TGTGCCAGCAGGGGGACAGAGCCCTACGAGCAGTACTTC. Its protein product is CASRGTEPYEQYF.